The 24 T cell receptor beta chains listed next were all sequenced from one sample in a study of control samples from healthy donors and cancer patients. Measured with immunoSEQ multiplex PCR; TCRdb has only the in-frame clones, and not every one. The sample has about 40,000 clones, approximately 90% seen once; the top ten hold around 3.6%. The specimen sequenced was blood. The receptors were sampled from a woman aged 45-65 years in good health.

The V call is TRBV5-1, the J call TRBJ2-2, with D tentatively TRBD1 or TRBD2 (5 bases each). The CDR3 spans 15 residues. Per the germline V gene, CDR1 is SGHRS and CDR2 is YFSETQ. Trimming took 5 bases from V and 4 from J, leaving 15 bases between them. CDR3 protein: CASSPSQGGTGELFF. CDR3 bases: TGCGCCAGCAGTCCTAGCCAGGGCGGCACCGGGGAGCTGTTTTTT.

This chain joins TRBV5-1 and TRBJ1-1, with D hard to call. CDR1 and CDR2 (germline): SGHRS, YFSETQ. Trimming took off 1 base at V and 5 bases at J, with 6 bases between the two ends. The CDR3 totals 12 residues. CDR3: CASSLSRTEAFF. CDR3 DNA sequence: TGCGCCAGCAGCTTGTCCCGAACTGAAGCTTTCTTT.

J is TRBJ1-6 and V is TRBV29-1; 7 positions match TRBD1. The ends lost 6 bases at V and 7 bases at J; junction bases unmatched: 6. CDR1 and CDR2 from the germline V gene are SQVTM and ANQGSEA. The CDR3 runs to 13 residues. CDR3 region: CSVAGTVNSPLHF. The CDR3 DNA follows: TGCAGCGTAGCCGGGACAGTGAATTCACCCCTCCACTTT.

The chain joins TRBV4-3 to TRBJ1-4; D unclear. Germline CDR1 reads LGHNA; CDR2 reads YSLEER. Deletions cut 1 base from V and 0 bases from J, with 9 bases between. The CDR3 is 16 amino acids. The CDR3 here is CASSQATMSTNEKLFF. In DNA form, the CDR3 reads TGCGCCAGCAGCCAAGCTACAATGTCAACTAATGAAAAACTGTTTTTT.

The rearrangement links TRBV7-2 to TRBJ1-2, with D perhaps matching TRBD1 (6 bases). CDR1 SGHTA and CDR2 FQGNSA come from the germline V gene. Trimming removed 7 bases from V and 8 bases from J, with 14 bases in between. The CDR3 spans 12 residues. The CDR3 region has the DNA TGTGCCAGCAACCCACAGGGACGAGGCTACACCTTC. Translating it yields CASNPQGRGYTF.

J is TRBJ1-6 and V is TRBV27; D might be TRBD1 (6 bases). Germline CDR1 MNHEY, CDR2 SMNVEV (reference sequence). This CDR3 has 14 residues. Trimming shortened V by 8 bases and J by 9 bases, and 17 bases separated the two germline ends. Here the CDR3 reads CASRMGGARSPLHF. The CDR3 coding sequence is TGTGCCAGCCGGATGGGGGGGGCCCGTTCACCCCTCCACTTT.

The chain recombines TRBV7-9 with TRBJ1-2; no definite D call. The germline gives CDR1 SEHNR, CDR2 FQNEAQ (reference sequence). This CDR3 is built from 13 residues. Deletions cut 5 bases from V and 6 bases from J, with 13 bases between. CDR3 sequence (DNA): TGTGCCAGCAGCCCTGAGGCGGGGAATGGCTACACCTTC. Its protein product is CASSPEAGNGYTF.

The chain couples TRBV18 to TRBJ2-3, with unresolved D. V was cut by 3 bases and J by 3 bases, with 7 bases left in between. The CDR3 length is 13 residues. From germline, CDR1 is KGHSH and CDR2 LQKENI. CDR3 loop: CASSPSRTDTQYF. The CDR3 DNA follows: TGTGCCAGCTCACCCAGTAGGACAGATACGCAGTATTTT.

This clone was recorded a few times. A single base separates this from a much larger clone, so it may be a read error. Other DNA variants within this sample encode the same CDR3. This rearrangement joins TRBV15 to TRBJ2-5; TRBD1 is a possible D gene (8 bases). The V gene's germline CDR1 is LNHNV and CDR2 YYDKDF (reference sequence). The CDR3 has 15 residues. CDR3 region: CATSGTTGGGETQYF. Here the CDR3 DNA reads TGCGCCACCAGCGGAACAACAGGGGGGGGAGAGACCCAGTACTTC.

Only one count was recorded for this clone. This chain joins TRBV7-2 and TRBJ2-1; the match to TRBD1 covers 7 bases. Germline CDR1 is SGHTA and CDR2 is FQGNSA. The CDR3 length is 15 residues. V lost 4 bases and J lost 4; bases outside the gene matches: 7. As DNA, the CDR3 is TGTGCCAGCAGCTCCCAGACAGGGCCTTACAATGAGCAGTTCTTC. This sequence encodes CASSSQTGPYNEQFF.

This clone has only a few counts. Different DNA sequences within this sample yield the same CDR3. The chain recombines TRBV5-8 with TRBJ1-1, with D unclear. This CDR3 spans 15 amino acids. Trimming removed 4 bases at V and 1 base at J, with 14 bases between. In germline, CDR1 is SGHTS, CDR2 YDEGEE. For the CDR3, the DNA is TGTGCCAGCAGCCGATCCCGACGGAAGAACACTGAAGCTTTCTTT. Its protein product is CASSRSRRKNTEAFF.

The chain combines TRBV7-6 with TRBJ2-2, with 9 nucleotides matching TRBD2. The CDR3 runs to 17 residues. Per germline, CDR1 SGHVS and CDR2 FNYEAQ. After removal of 0 bases from V and 5 bases from J, the junction contained 7 bases not matched to a gene. Here the CDR3 DNA reads TGTGCCAGCAGCTTAGCAGCGGGGGGTTATACGACCGGGGAGCTGTTTTTT. Protein product: CASSLAAGGYTTGELFF.

The rearrangement links TRBV19 to TRBJ1-6; D gene uncertain. CDR3 length equals 14 residues. Germline V gene data show CDR1 as LNHDA and CDR2 as SQIVND (reference sequence). V was cut by 5 bases and J by 8 bases, with 13 bases left in between. The CDR3 nucleotides read TGTGCCAGTAGTGAGAGGAGGGCTGATTCACCCCTCCACTTT. It yields the protein CASSERRADSPLHF.

The gene calls are TRBV28 and TRBJ1-5; no clear D. Looked up from germline, CDR1 is MDHEN and CDR2 is SYDVKM. V was pared by 5 bases and J by 4 bases, with 6 bases between. This CDR3 is 12 amino acids long. The CDR3: CASSLGNQPQHF. The DNA of the CDR3 is TGTGCCAGCAGTCTTGGGAATCAGCCCCAGCATTTT.

This clone was seen once. The gene calls are TRBV3-1 (or the pseudogene TRBV3-2) and TRBJ2-7; no firm D call. The CDR3 consists of 12 residues. Trimming took off 2 bases at V and 2 bases at J, with 4 bases between the two ends. Germline V CDR1 and CDR2: LGHDT, YNNKEL (reference sequence). The CDR3, as DNA: TGTGCCAGCAGCCAATCGCCCTACGAGCAGTACTTC. It yields the protein CASSQSPYEQYF.

This CDR3 reads CATSDHRQGMSSPLHF. In DNA, the CDR3 is TGTGCCACCAGTGACCACCGACAGGGGATGAGTTCACCCCTCCACTTT. This chain uses TRBV24-1 with TRBJ1-6; 8 bases align to TRBD1. This CDR3 has 16 residues. In germline, CDR1 is KGHDR, CDR2 SFDVKD. V dropped 4 bases and J dropped 9; count of bases not matched to a gene: 10.

This clone has only one observation. The J gene is TRBJ1-1, the V gene TRBV6-5; D remains ambiguous. This CDR3 is 14 amino acids long. Per the germline V gene, CDR1 is MNHEY and CDR2 is SVGAGI. Trimming removed 0 bases from V and 11 bases from J, with 16 bases in between. This CDR3 is CASSYSDVRGGAFF. The CDR3 bases are TGTGCCAGCAGTTACTCGGATGTCCGCGGAGGCGCTTTCTTT.

This clone occurred a few times. This chain connects TRBV11-2 to TRBJ2-7; 10 bases map to TRBD2. The germline V gene encodes CDR1 SGHAT and CDR2 FQNNGV. The length of the CDR3 is 14 residues. V trimming: 6 bases; J trimming: 3 bases; junction bases outside the gene matches: 5. CDR3 coding DNA: TGTGCCAGCAGGTCTAGCGGGGGTTACTACGAGCAGTACTTC. Encoded protein: CASRSSGGYYEQYF.

The CDR3 DNA is TGTGCCAGTAGTGGCCCCCGGGGAGGGCTTCTCGGACGGGGGGGCCAGGATACGCAGTATTTT. This encodes CASSGPRGGLLGRGGQDTQYF. The gene calls are TRBV19 and TRBJ2-3; 8 bases fit TRBD2. J lost 6 bases, V lost 5 bases, and 28 bases had no gene match. Germline assignment: CDR1 LNHDA and CDR2 SQIVND (reference sequence). CDR3 length: 21 amino acids.

The V gene is TRBV11-2, the J gene TRBJ2-7; D perhaps matches TRBD2 (5 bases). Germline V CDR1 and CDR2: SGHAT, FQNNGV. Trimming pared 5 bases from V and 5 bases from J, leaving 31 bases between. The CDR3 has 19 amino acids. CDR3 region: CASSPPREARPMFGHEQYF. DNA of the CDR3: TGTGCCAGCAGCCCGCCTCGGGAAGCCAGGCCCATGTTTGGCCACGAGCAGTACTTC.

V and J are TRBV29-1 and TRBJ2-1, with D perhaps TRBD2 (5 bases). V lost 4 bases to trimming and J lost 8 bases, with 21 bases between them. Germline V lookup: CDR1 SQVTM, CDR2 ANQGSEA. The CDR3 runs to 15 residues. CDR3 amino acids: CSVGVPGILSDEQFF. The CDR3 DNA reads TGCAGCGTTGGAGTACCGGGGATCTTGTCGGATGAGCAGTTCTTC.

V gene TRBV5-4 combines with J gene TRBJ1-2; a possible D gene is TRBD1 (5 bases). Germline V gives CDR1 SGHNT, CDR2 YYREEE (reference sequence). The length of the CDR3 is 15 residues. V was cut by 4 bases and J by 8 bases, with 21 bases left in between. The CDR3 spells CASSKDSARIGGYTF. The CDR3 DNA reads TGTGCCAGCAGCAAAGACAGTGCCCGAATTGGGGGCTACACCTTC. Looking up the rest from reference TRBV5-4 and TRBJ1-2 gives the full variable domain: ETGVTQSPTHLIKTRGQQVTLRCSSQSGHNTVSWYQQALGQGPQFIFQYYREEENGRGNFPPRFSGLQFPNYSSELNVNALELDDSALYLCASSKDSARIGGYTFGSGTRLTVV.

The CDR3 region has the DNA TGTGCCAGCAGCGAATTGAGGGGCAATCAGCCCCAGCATTTT. This codes for CASSELRGNQPQHF. The chain employs TRBV7-2 and TRBJ1-5; D ambiguous. Between the trimmed V and J ends, which lost 5 bases and 2 bases, there was a span of 10 bases. The CDR3 consists of 14 residues. Germline assignment: CDR1 SGHTA and CDR2 FQGNSA.

With regard to this clone: Other DNA sequences in the same sample also yield this CDR3. The rearrangement links TRBV5-6 to TRBJ2-7; D is perhaps TRBD1 (5 bases). The germline V gene encodes CDR1 SGHDT and CDR2 YYEEEE. The V gene lost 0 bases and the J gene lost 1 base, with 5 bases spanning the gap. The CDR3 spans 13 residues. As DNA, the CDR3 is TGTGCCAGCAGCTTGGGACAGTCCTACGAGCAGTACTTC. Translation: CASSLGQSYEQYF. Together with reference TRBV5-6 and TRBJ2-7, the CDR3 gives the full variable domain: DAGVTQSPTHLIKTRGQQVTLRCSPKSGHDTVSWYQQALGQGPQFIFQYYEEEERQRGNFPDRFSGHQFPNYSSELNVNALLLGDSALYLCASSLGQSYEQYFGPGTRLTVT.